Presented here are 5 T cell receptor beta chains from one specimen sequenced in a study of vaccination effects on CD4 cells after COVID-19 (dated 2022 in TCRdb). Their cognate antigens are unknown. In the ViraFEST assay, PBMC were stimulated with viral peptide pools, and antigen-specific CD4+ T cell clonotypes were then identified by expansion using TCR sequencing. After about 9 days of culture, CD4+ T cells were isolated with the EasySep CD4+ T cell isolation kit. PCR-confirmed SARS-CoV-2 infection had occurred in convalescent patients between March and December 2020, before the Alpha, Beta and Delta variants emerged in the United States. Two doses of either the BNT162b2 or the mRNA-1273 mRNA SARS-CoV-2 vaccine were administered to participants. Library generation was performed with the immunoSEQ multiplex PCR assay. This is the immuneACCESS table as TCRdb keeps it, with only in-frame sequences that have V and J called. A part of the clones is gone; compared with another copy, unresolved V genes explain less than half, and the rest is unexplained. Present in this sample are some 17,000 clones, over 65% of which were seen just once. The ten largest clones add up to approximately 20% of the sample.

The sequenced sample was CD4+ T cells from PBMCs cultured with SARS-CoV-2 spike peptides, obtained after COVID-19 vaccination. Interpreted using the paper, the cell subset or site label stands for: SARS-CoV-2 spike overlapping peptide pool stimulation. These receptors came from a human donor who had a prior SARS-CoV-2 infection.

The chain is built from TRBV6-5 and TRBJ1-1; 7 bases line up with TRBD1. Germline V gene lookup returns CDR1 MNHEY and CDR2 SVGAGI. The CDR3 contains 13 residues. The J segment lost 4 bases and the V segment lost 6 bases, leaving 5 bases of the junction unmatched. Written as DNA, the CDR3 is TGTGCCAGCAGAACGACAGGGAGCACTGAAGCTTTCTTT. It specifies CASRTTGSTEAFF.

CDR3 in amino acids: CASKYGPTYEQYF. The CDR3 DNA follows: TGTGCCAGTAAATACGGGCCGACCTACGAGCAGTACTTC. J is TRBJ2-7 and V is TRBV19; D uncertain. The V and J ends lost 7 bases and 2 bases respectively, with 12 bases between them. CDR1 is LNHDA and CDR2 is SQIVND in the germline V gene (reference sequence). The CDR3 spans 13 residues.

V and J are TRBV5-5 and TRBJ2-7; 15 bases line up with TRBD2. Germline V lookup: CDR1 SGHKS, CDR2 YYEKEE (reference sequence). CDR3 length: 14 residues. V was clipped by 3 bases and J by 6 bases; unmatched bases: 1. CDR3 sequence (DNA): TGTGCCAGCAGCTGGACTAGCGGGAGGGGCGAGCAGTACTTC. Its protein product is CASSWTSGRGEQYF.

Written as DNA, the CDR3 is TGTGCCACCAGCAGATCGGGGGGCTACGAGCAGTACTTC. Translated, it gives CATSRSGGYEQYF. This chain uses TRBV15 with TRBJ2-7, with TRBD2 matching over 7 bases. CDR1 and CDR2 (germline): LNHNV, YYDKDF (reference sequence). CDR3 length equals 13 residues. J was trimmed by 3 bases and V by 2 bases; bases with no gene match: 1.

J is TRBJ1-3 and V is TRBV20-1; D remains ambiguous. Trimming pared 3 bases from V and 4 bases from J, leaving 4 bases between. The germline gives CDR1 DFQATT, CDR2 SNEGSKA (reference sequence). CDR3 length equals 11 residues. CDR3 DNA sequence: TGCAGTGCTAGCCCCGGAAACACCATATATTTT. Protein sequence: CSASPGNTIYF.